The rows below give T cell receptor beta chains drawn from one sample of a study of Graves' ophthalmopathy and Graves' hyperthyroidism. MiXCR was run by TCRdb on the multiplex PCR reads, yielding one entry per CDR3 protein. The sample lists some 750,000 distinct CDR3 sequences; roughly two fifths were seen once. The sequencing sample was made of peripheral blood. These receptors all stem from an adult man with Graves' ophthalmopathy. CDR3s include the opening cysteine and the closing phenylalanine or tryptophan. D genes are given only for firm matches. The size of a clone is reported for some rows only, either as once, few or many, or as a class for expanded clones.

clone_size: -
cdr3_length: 15
d_call: -
v_call: TRBV29-1
j_call: TRBJ2-5
cdr3_nt: TGCAGCGTTGAAGGACGGGGTCGTAGAGTAGAGACCCAGTACTTC
cdr3_aa: CSVEGRGRRVETQYF

clone_size: many
cdr3_length: 14
d_call: TRBD1
v_call: TRBV29-1
j_call: TRBJ1-6
cdr3_nt: TGCAGCGTAAAACAGGGGAGTAGCAATTCACCCCTCCACTTT
cdr3_aa: CSVKQGSSNSPLHF

clone_size: -
cdr3_length: 17
d_call: TRBD1
v_call: TRBV20-1
j_call: TRBJ1-5
cdr3_nt: TGCAGTGTGAAAGGCCGGACAGGGGGCGTAAGCAATCAGCCCCAGCATTTT
cdr3_aa: CSVKGRTGGVSNQPQHF

clone_size: many
cdr3_length: 13
d_call: TRBD1
v_call: TRBV19
j_call: TRBJ2-7
cdr3_nt: TGTGCCACCGGACAGGGGGGGACCTACGAGCAGTACTTC
cdr3_aa: CATGQGGTYEQYF

clone_size: -
cdr3_length: 14
d_call: -
v_call: TRBV9
j_call: TRBJ1-5
cdr3_nt: TGTGCCAGCTCACCAACGCCCGATGACAAGCCCCAGCATTTT
cdr3_aa: CASSPTPDDKPQHF

clone_size: -
cdr3_length: 13
d_call: -
v_call: TRBV7-9
j_call: TRBJ1-1
cdr3_nt: TGCGCCAGCAGCCTGGACAGTGCAACTGAAGCTTTCTTT
cdr3_aa: CASSLDSATEAFF

clone_size: -
cdr3_length: 10
d_call: -
v_call: TRBV29-1
j_call: TRBJ1-1
cdr3_nt: TGCAGCGCGGGGAGAACTGAAGCTTTCTTT
cdr3_aa: CSAGRTEAFF

clone_size: many
cdr3_length: 17
d_call: -
v_call: TRBV7-2
j_call: TRBJ1-2
cdr3_nt: TGTGCCAGCAGCTTAGCTCAAGGCGGCAGAGGAGAGCAGGGCTACACCTTC
cdr3_aa: CASSLAQGGRGEQGYTF

clone_size: -
cdr3_length: 14
d_call: -
v_call: TRBV12-3/TRBV12-4
j_call: TRBJ1-2
cdr3_nt: TGTGCCAGCAGTTTTGGGACCGAGTTTGATGGCTACACCTTC
cdr3_aa: CASSFGTEFDGYTF

clone_size: few
cdr3_length: 17
d_call: TRBD1
v_call: TRBV7-8
j_call: TRBJ1-2
cdr3_nt: TGTGCCAGCAGCTTGGCCCCCAGGGGGGGGTTGCGCTATGGCTACACCTTC
cdr3_aa: CASSLAPRGGLRYGYTF

clone_size: many
cdr3_length: 12
d_call: -
v_call: TRBV9
j_call: TRBJ1-2
cdr3_nt: TGTGCCAGCAGCCTCCTCGGGGACGGCTACACCTTC
cdr3_aa: CASSLLGDGYTF

clone_size: -
cdr3_length: 15
d_call: -
v_call: TRBV20-1
j_call: TRBJ2-2
cdr3_nt: TGCAGTGCTAGAGATTACAGGACTTTCACCGGGGAGCTGTTTTTT
cdr3_aa: CSARDYRTFTGELFF

clone_size: many
cdr3_length: 14
d_call: -
v_call: TRBV2
j_call: TRBJ1-1
cdr3_nt: TGTGCCAGCAGTGAAGACAGGGTGAACACTGAAGCTTTCTTT
cdr3_aa: CASSEDRVNTEAFF

clone_size: many
cdr3_length: 15
d_call: -
v_call: TRBV20-1
j_call: TRBJ1-2
cdr3_nt: TGCAGTGCTAGAGATCCCCAGGGTTCCAACTATGGCTACACCTTC
cdr3_aa: CSARDPQGSNYGYTF

clone_size: few
cdr3_length: 11
d_call: -
v_call: TRBV20-1
j_call: TRBJ2-7
cdr3_nt: TGCAGTGCTGGAGGAAATTACGAGCAGTACTTC
cdr3_aa: CSAGGNYEQYF

clone_size: -
cdr3_length: 16
d_call: -
v_call: TRBV7-3
j_call: TRBJ2-7
cdr3_nt: TGCGCCAGCAGCCAAGAAGCAGCGGCACGAACCTACGAGCAGTACTTC
cdr3_aa: CASSQEAAARTYEQYF

clone_size: many
cdr3_length: 14
d_call: -
v_call: TRBV11-3
j_call: TRBJ1-2
cdr3_nt: TGTGCCAGCAGCTTAGTACAGGGAGGTCATGGCTACACCTTC
cdr3_aa: CASSLVQGGHGYTF

clone_size: -
cdr3_length: 17
d_call: -
v_call: TRBV20-1
j_call: TRBJ2-7
cdr3_nt: TGCAGTGCTAGAGATCTTACTGGAGCGGGACAATTCTACGAGCAGTACTTC
cdr3_aa: CSARDLTGAGQFYEQYF

clone_size: -
cdr3_length: 14
d_call: TRBD1
v_call: TRBV11-2
j_call: TRBJ2-7
cdr3_nt: TGTGCCAGCAGCTTGCGGACAGGTGGGAACGAGCAGTACTTC
cdr3_aa: CASSLRTGGNEQYF

clone_size: -
cdr3_length: 15
d_call: -
v_call: TRBV7-2
j_call: TRBJ2-7
cdr3_nt: TGTGCCAGCAGCTTAGCCCAAAAGGGATCCTACGAGCAGTACTTC
cdr3_aa: CASSLAQKGSYEQYF

clone_size: -
cdr3_length: 12
d_call: -
v_call: TRBV6-2/TRBV6-3
j_call: TRBJ2-7
cdr3_nt: TGTGCCAGCAGTTACAACTCGTACGAGCAGTACTTC
cdr3_aa: CASSYNSYEQYF

clone_size: many
cdr3_length: 13
d_call: -
v_call: TRBV29-1
j_call: TRBJ2-7
cdr3_nt: TGCAGCGTTGAAACGGGAATCGCCCACGAGCAGTACTTC
cdr3_aa: CSVETGIAHEQYF

clone_size: few
cdr3_length: 12
d_call: -
v_call: TRBV6-6
j_call: TRBJ1-1
cdr3_nt: TGTGCCAGCAGTTTGGGGGGGCGCGAAGCTTTCTTT
cdr3_aa: CASSLGGREAFF

clone_size: few
cdr3_length: 15
d_call: -
v_call: TRBV2
j_call: TRBJ2-5
cdr3_nt: TGTGCCAGCAGTGAAGGGACCTCGCTGGGGGAGACCCAGTACTTC
cdr3_aa: CASSEGTSLGETQYF